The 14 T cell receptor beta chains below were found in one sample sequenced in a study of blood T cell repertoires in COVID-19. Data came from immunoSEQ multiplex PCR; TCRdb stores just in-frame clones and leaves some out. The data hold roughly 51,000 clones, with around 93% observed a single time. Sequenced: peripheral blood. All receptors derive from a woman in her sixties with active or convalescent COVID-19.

In DNA form, the CDR3 reads TGTGCCAGCAGCGCCGGACAGGGTACCTACGAGCAGTACTTC. Its protein is CASSAGQGTYEQYF. The chain is built from TRBV9 and TRBJ2-7; 8 bases line up with TRBD1. Unmatched junction bases numbered 4, after V lost 3 bases and J lost 2 bases. Per germline, CDR1 SGDLS and CDR2 YYNGEE. This CDR3 spans 14 amino acids.

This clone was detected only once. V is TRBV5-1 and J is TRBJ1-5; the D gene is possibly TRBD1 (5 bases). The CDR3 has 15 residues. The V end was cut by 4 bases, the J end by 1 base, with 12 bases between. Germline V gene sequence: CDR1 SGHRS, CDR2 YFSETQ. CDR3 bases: TGCGCCAGCAGCCCCGCAGGGATGAGCAATCAGCCCCAGCATTTT. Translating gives CASSPAGMSNQPQHF.

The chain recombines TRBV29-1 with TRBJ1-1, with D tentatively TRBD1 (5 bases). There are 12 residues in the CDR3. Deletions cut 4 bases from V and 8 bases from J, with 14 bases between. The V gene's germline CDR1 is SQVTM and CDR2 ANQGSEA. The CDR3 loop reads CSVGGGTWEAFF. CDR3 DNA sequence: TGCAGCGTTGGCGGGGGGACTTGGGAAGCTTTCTTT.

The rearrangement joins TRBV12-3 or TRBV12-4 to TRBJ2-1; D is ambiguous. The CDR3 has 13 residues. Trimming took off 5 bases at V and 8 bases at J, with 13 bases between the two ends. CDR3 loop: CASSPPIRDEQFF. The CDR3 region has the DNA TGTGCCAGCAGTCCCCCCATCCGCGATGAGCAGTTCTTC.

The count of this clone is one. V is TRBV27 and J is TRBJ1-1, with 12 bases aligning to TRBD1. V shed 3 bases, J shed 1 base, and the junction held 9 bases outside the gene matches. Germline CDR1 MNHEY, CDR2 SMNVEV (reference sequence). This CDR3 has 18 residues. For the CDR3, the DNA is TGTGCCAGCAGTTTGATTCCGGGGACAGGGGGCACGAACACTGAAGCTTTCTTT. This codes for CASSLIPGTGGTNTEAFF.

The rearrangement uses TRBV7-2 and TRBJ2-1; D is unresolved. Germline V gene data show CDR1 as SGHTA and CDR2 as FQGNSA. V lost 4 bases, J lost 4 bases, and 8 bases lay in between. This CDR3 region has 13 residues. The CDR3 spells CASSWSAYNEQFF. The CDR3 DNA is TGTGCCAGCAGCTGGAGCGCATACAATGAGCAGTTCTTC. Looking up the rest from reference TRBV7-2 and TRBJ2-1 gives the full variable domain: GAGVSQSPSNKVTEKGKDVELRCDPISGHTALYWYRQSLGQGLEFLIYFQGNSAPDKSGLPSDRFSAERTGGSVSTLTIQRTQQEDSAVYLCASSWSAYNEQFFGPGTRLTVL.

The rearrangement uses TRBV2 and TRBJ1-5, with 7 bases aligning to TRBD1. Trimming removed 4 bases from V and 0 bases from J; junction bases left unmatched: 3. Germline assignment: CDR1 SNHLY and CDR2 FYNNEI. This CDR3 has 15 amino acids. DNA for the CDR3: TGTGCCAGCAGTGGAGACAGGGATAGCAATCAGCCCCAGCATTTT. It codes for CASSGDRDSNQPQHF.

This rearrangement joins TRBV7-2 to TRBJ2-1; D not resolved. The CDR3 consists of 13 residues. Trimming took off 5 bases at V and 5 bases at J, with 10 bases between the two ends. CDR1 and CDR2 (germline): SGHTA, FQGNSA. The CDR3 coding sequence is TGTGCCAGCAGCCCCGCGTACCACAATGAGCAGTTCTTC. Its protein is CASSPAYHNEQFF.

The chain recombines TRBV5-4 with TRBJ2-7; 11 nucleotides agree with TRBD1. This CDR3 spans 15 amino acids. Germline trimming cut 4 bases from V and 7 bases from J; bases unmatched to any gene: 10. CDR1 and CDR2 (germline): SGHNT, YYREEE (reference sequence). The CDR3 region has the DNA TGTGCCAGCAGCCTGGGACAGGGGGTGGTGAAAGAGCAGTACTTC. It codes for CASSLGQGVVKEQYF.

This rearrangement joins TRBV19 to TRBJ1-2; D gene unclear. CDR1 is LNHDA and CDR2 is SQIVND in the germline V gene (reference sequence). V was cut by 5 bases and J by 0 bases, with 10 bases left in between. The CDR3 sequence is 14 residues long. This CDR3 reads CASSGQVTNYGYTF. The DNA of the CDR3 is TGTGCCAGTAGTGGTCAGGTCACTAACTATGGCTACACCTTC.

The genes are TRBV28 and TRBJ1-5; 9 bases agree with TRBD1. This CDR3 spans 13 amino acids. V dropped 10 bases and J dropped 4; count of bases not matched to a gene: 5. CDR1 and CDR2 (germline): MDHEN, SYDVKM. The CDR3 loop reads CAIMDRGNQPQHF. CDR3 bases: TGTGCCATCATGGACAGGGGTAATCAGCCCCAGCATTTT.

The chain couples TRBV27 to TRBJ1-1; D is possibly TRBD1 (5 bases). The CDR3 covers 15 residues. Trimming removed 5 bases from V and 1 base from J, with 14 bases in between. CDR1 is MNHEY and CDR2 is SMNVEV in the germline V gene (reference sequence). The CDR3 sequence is CASSGRGRGNTEAFF. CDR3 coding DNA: TGTGCCAGCAGTGGGAGGGGAAGGGGGAACACTGAAGCTTTCTTT.

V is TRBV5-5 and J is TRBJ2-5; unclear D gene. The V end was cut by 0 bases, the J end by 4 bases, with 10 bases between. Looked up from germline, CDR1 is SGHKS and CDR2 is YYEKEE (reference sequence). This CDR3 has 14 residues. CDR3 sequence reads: CASSLGFGRETQYF. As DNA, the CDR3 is TGTGCCAGCAGCTTGGGGTTTGGTAGAGAGACCCAGTACTTC.

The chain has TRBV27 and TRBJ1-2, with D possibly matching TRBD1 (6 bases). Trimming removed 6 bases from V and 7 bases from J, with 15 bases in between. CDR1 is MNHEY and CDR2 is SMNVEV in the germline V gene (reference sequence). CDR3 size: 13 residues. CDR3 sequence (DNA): TGTGCCAGCAGCAGGGGTCCGAACCGTGGCTACACCTTC. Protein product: CASSRGPNRGYTF.